This TCR beta chain was sequenced in a study of shared clonotypes between healthy human individuals. Unmatched junction bases numbered 12, after V lost 9 bases and J lost 4 bases. Germline V gene data show CDR1 as LGHNT and CDR2 as FRNRAP. This CDR3 contains 15 residues. Data came from immunoSEQ multiplex PCR; TCRdb stores just in-frame clones and leaves some out. The sample has hundreds of thousands of clones, over 65% seen once. This clone was picked up a small number of times. Sequenced: memory CD4+ T cells sorted from blood. Subset in this sample: CD45RA-negative fraction. This receptor was taken from a woman younger than 45 in good health. The gene calls are TRBV12-5 and TRBJ1-1; 9 bases align to TRBD1. The CDR3 nucleotides read TGTGCTAGCGGGGCCCGGGACAGGGACTTCACTGAAGCTTTCTTT. Amino acid sequence: CASGARDRDFTEAFF.